This T cell receptor (beta chain) was documented in a study of CD8+ T cells in alopecia areata. Study observations and caveats: Mouse data revealed clearer TCR sharing than patient data did, a gap possibly tied to HLA. Especially in alopecia totalis/universalis, lesional scalp showed greater clonality than normal scalp did.

Remarks on this clone: The target antigen is unknown.

After isolation, RNA underwent reverse transcription to generate cDNA as the sequencing template. TCRdb keeps only in-frame clones here, not all; method: immunoSEQ multiplex PCR. This table has about 110,000 clones, roughly 60% appearing once. Germline V gene sequence: CDR1 SGHTA, CDR2 FQGNSA. This CDR3 spans 16 amino acids. V was shortened by 2 bases and J by 0 bases, with 11 bases between the two germline ends. The chain recombines TRBV7-2 with TRBJ2-1; D assignment may be TRBD1 or TRBD2 (6 bases each). The origin of this receptor is a human donor in good health. Sequencing was performed on CD8+ T cells sorted from blood. The CDR3 loop is CASSLIGGSSYNEQFF. As DNA, the CDR3 is TGTGCCAGCAGCTTAATAGGGGGGAGCTCCTACAATGAGCAGTTCTTC.